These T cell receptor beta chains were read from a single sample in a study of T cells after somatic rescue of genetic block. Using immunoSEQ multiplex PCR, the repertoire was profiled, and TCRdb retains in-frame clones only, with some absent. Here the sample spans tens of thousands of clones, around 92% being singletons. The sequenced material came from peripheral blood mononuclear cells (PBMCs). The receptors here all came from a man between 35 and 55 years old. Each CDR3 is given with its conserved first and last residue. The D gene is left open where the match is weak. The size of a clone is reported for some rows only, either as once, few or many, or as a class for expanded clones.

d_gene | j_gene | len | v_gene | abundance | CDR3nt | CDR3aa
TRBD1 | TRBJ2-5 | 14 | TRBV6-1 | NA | TGTGCCAGCAGTGAGGGACAGGGGGCAGAGACCCAGTACTTC | CASSEGQGAETQYF
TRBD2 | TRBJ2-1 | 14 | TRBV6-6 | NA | TGTGCCAGCAGGGGGACTAGCGGGGGCAATGAGCAGTTCTTC | CASRGTSGGNEQFF
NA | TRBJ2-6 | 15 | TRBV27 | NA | TGTGCCAGCAACCGTGGGGGTGGAGGGGCCAACGTCCTGACTTTC | CASNRGGGGANVLTF
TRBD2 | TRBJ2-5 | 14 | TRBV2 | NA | TGTGCCAGCAGTGATGGACGGGGGGAGGAGACCCAGTACTTC | CASSDGRGEETQYF
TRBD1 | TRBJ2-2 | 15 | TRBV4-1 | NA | TGCGCCAGCAGCCAAACGGGACAGCGTACCGGGGAGCTGTTTTTT | CASSQTGQRTGELFF
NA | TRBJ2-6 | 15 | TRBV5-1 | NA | TGCGCCAGCAGCGTGGACATCTCTGGGGCCAACGTCCTGACTTTC | CASSVDISGANVLTF
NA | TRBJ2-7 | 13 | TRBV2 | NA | TGTGCCAGCAGGGCCGGCGTCGGCTACGAGCAGTACTTC | CASRAGVGYEQYF
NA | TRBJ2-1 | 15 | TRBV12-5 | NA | TGTGCTAGTGCCGGGATGGGGGGCTCCTACAATGAGCAGTTCTTC | CASAGMGGSYNEQFF
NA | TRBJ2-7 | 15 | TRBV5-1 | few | TGCGCCAGCAGCTTGGCCGGTACCGGGATCGGCGAGCAGTACTTC | CASSLAGTGIGEQYF
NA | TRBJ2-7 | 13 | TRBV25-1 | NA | TGTGCCAGCAGATCCGCCTCAGGGACGGAGCAGTACTTC | CASRSASGTEQYF
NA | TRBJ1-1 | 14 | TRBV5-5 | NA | TGTGCCAGCAGCTTGATCAGGGGGAACACTGAAGCTTTCTTT | CASSLIRGNTEAFF
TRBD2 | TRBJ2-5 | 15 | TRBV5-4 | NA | TGTGCCAGCAGCGCCGCCGCGGGGGGTAGGGAGACCCAGTACTTC | CASSAAAGGRETQYF
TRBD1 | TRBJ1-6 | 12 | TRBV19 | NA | TGTGCCAGTAGTGCGACAGGGCCACCCCTCCACTTT | CASSATGPPLHF
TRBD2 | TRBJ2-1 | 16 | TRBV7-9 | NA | TGTGCCAGCAGCCCATTAGCGGGGGGGCAGTTAAATGAGCAGTTCTTC | CASSPLAGGQLNEQFF
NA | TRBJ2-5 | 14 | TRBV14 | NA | TGTGCCAGCAGCCAACTAGCGTCGCGGCCAACCCAGTACTTC | CASSQLASRPTQYF
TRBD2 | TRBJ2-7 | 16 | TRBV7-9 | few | TGTGCCATCCCCGGCTCTAGCGGGAGACCCACCTACGAGCAGTACTTC | CAIPGSSGRPTYEQYF
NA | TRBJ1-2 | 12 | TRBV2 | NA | TGTGCCAGCAGCACATCTAACTATGGCTACACCTTC | CASSTSNYGYTF
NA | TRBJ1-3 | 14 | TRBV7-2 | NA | TGTGCCAGCAGCTTATTAGGAACTGGAAACACCATATATTTT | CASSLLGTGNTIYF
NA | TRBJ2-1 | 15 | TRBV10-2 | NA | TGCGCCAGCAGTGAGTCGAAGGGGCCCTACAATGAGCAGTTCTTC | CASSESKGPYNEQFF
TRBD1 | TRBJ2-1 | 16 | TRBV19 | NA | TGTGCCAGTAGTATGGTCGGGACAGGGTCCGAGGGTGAGCAGTTCTTC | CASSMVGTGSEGEQFF
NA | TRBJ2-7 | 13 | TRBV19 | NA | TGTGCCAGTAGCGCAGCGGTTCGCTACGAGCAGTACTTC | CASSAAVRYEQYF
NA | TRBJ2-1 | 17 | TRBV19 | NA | TGTGCCAGTAGTATTCCCAGTGAACGGGGTTTTTACAATGAGCAGTTCTTC | CASSIPSERGFYNEQFF
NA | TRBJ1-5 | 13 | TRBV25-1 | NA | TGTGCCAGCAGTCAGGGAGTCAATCAGCCCCAGCATTTT | CASSQGVNQPQHF